The sequence of this T cell receptor (beta chain) was determined in a study of tumor and adjacent non-tumor tissue in lung cancer. Across the whole study: The patients, roughly 9 men and roughly 5 women, were roughly 31 to 85 with stage I to III disease. Study-wide points: Compared with tumor, normal lung showed significantly lower TCR diversity. Top 100 clones took a larger repertoire share in normal lung.

CDR3 length: 16 residues. The germline V gene encodes CDR1 MGHRA and CDR2 YSYEKL. V shed 0 bases and J 3 bases; nucleotides not matched to a gene: 8. As to this clonotype: Its target is unknown.

TCRbeta libraries were built with three rounds of nested PCR, modified from ARM-PCR. TCRdb analysed the multiplex PCR reads with MiXCR anew, one entry per CDR3 protein. The sample includes 100,000 to 150,000 distinct CDR3 sequences, 66% of them seen just once. RNA was extracted from bulk tissue without any cell sorting. Newly diagnosed lung cancer patients had thoracic surgery in China, August–November 2014, without prior chemotherapy. This sequence originates from a man under 40 with non-small cell lung cancer. The sequencing sample was made of lung tumor tissue. This chain joins TRBV4-1 and TRBJ2-7; TRBD1 matches 7 bases. The CDR3 nucleotides are TGCGCCAGCAGCCAAGACGAGACAGGGCATATCTACGAGCAGTACTTC. Protein product: CASSQDETGHIYEQYF.